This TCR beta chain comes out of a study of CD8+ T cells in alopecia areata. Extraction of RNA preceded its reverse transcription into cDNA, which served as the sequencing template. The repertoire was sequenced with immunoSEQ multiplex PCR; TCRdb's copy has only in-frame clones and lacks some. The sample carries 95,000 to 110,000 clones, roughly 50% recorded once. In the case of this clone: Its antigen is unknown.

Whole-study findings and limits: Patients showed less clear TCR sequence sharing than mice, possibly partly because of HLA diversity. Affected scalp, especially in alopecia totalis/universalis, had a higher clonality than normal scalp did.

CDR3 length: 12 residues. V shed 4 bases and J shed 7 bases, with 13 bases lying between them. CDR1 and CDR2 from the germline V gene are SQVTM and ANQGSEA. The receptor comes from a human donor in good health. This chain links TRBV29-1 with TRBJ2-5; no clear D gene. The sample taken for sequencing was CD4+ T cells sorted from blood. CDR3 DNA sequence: TGCAGCGTTGCGGCACTTTGGGGGACCCAGTACTTC. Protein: CSVAALWGTQYF.